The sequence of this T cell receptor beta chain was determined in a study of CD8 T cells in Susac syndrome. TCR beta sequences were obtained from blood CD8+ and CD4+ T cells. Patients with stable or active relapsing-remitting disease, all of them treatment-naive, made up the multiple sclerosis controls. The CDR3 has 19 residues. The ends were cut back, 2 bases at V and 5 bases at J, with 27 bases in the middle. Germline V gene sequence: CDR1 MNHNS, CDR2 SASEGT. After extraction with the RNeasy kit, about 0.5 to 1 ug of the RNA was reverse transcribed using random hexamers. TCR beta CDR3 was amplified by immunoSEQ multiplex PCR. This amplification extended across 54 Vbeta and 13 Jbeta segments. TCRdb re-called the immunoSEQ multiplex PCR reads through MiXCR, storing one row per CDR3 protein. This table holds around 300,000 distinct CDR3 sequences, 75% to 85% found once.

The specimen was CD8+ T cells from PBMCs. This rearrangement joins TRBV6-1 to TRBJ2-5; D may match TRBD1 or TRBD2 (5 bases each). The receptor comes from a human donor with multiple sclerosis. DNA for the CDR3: TGTGCCAGCAGTGAAACCCGTGCCTTAGCGTGGGGCGAGCCGGAGACCCAGTACTTC. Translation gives CASSETRALAWGEPETQYF.